This TCR beta chain was recorded in a study of human T cells and chemical hapten exposure (dated by TCRdb to about 2021). The study in broad terms: For sensitization, 2% DPC in acetone was applied to an approximately 2 cm by approximately 2 cm area of upper inner arm skin. Throughout the study period of around 24 weeks, patients also received therapeutic DPC doses to the scalp every week. Patch tests used Finn chambers with 0.01% DPC on the upper back, scored after 6 days by International Contact Dermatitis Research Group standards. Most of the patients in the cohort were female, and the cohort covered alopecia areata with under or over 50% scalp involvement, alopecia totalis and alopecia universalis. Libraries were combined into a pool for sequencing, and differences in TCR yield between samples came mainly from small differences in library volumes within the pool. This study followed changes in the peripheral blood TCR repertoire in vivo during primary and secondary sensitization of alopecia patients to the hapten diphenylcyclopropenone (DPC). Blood was sampled from patients pre-sensitization (week 0) and at 2, 6 and about 24 weeks after DPC sensitization. Approximately 28 alopecia patients gave blood for TCR sequencing at one to four time points (pre-sensitization, 2, 6 and 24 weeks). Results the study describes overall, beyond this receptor: Alopecia, a presumed autoimmune disease, was present in all patients, so the immune response of the patients might differ from that of healthy individuals. Expanded TCRs formed significantly more large CDR3 similarity clusters than pre-sensitization or healthy control sets, consistent with antigen-driven responses. The number of TCRs above 1 in 1000 frequency did not change with DPC sensitization; there was no evidence of global repertoire structure alterations. Repeated subsampling changed both the strength of the expansion versus patch-test correlation and the threshold at which that correlation became significant. Patch test score correlated positively with the number of PT1 expanded TCRs, reaching significance at thresholds 8, 16 and 32 but not at 4.

The time point label, read with the paper, signifies: patch test 1, 2 weeks after DPC sensitization. This sample's treatment or condition label indicates: therapeutic diphenylcyclopropenone sensitization with weekly scalp DPC. At each patch-test visit, blood was drawn before the patch test was applied. Patients were considered eligible if aged 18 to 70, diagnosed with alopecia and deemed suitable for DPC therapy, and patients were excluded if pregnant. Total RNA was extracted from unfractionated whole blood collected in Tempus Blood RNA tubes. Libraries came from RACE. The reads were generated on a NextSeq 500. During library preparation, unique molecular identifiers were attached to individual cDNA molecules so that TCRs could be counted quantitatively and reproducibly. Both TCR alpha and TCR beta chains were sequenced from each blood RNA sample. On the authors' methods: The median number of TCRs per sample was over 85,000, ranging from roughly 23,224 to 700,000. The Decombinator software suite was used to annotate V, J and CDR3 in the TCR reads. To make PS versus PT1 abundance plots, every sample was subsampled to the same number of TCRs (28,000). TCRs were defined as expanded if absent before sensitization and observed at least eight times at the 2-week time point. TCRdb applied fastp at Q25 and MiXCR to the public reads, then kept only in-frame beta chains. Identical CDR3 proteins give one entry, which carries the most common genes and DNA. The V and J calls come from TCRdb's annotation, not from the publication. For this sample there are 300,000 to 350,000 distinct CDR3 sequences; 5.5% to 8% appear just once. The ten largest clonotypes hold roughly 7.9% of the sample.

This clonotype was counted at least ten times. The antigen it binds to is not known. Per-base qualities were not stored, and no clone one base away is much larger. This clonotype was sampled from a woman between 18 and 29 years old with alopecia areata. Some clones in this sample may be carry-over from other donors' samples. The sequenced sample was whole blood, obtained in connection with sensitization to the hapten diphenylcyclopropenone (DPC).

The CDR3 region reads CASSSTTGAYEQYF. The DNA reads TGTGCCAGCAGTTCCACCACAGGGGCCTACGAGCAGTACTTC. This sequence uses TRBV6-2 or TRBV6-3 and TRBJ2-7; 7 bases in the junction line up with TRBD1. The CDR3 runs 14 amino acids, cysteine and phenylalanine included. Kept here is only the CDR3 DNA, which spans 42 bases and is read in frame from base 1. For this chain, trimming is 4 bases at the V end and 2 bases at the J end, and the number of junction bases without a gene match is 5. According to the germline V gene, CDR1 reads MNHEY and CDR2 reads SVGEGT.